This T cell receptor (beta chain) was captured by sequencing in a study of T cell responses to AZD1222 COVID-19 vaccine. Concerning this clone: Its antigen is unknown.

CDR3 length: 14 amino acids. Trimming removed 0 bases from V and 2 bases from J, with 8 bases in between. Germline V gene data show CDR1 as SGHRS and CDR2 as YFSETQ. Overall study results and limits: Mostly white British, mostly female donors; authors suggested clonal diversity may be underestimated. Only a handful of AZD1222 recipients were seropositive at baseline. No day 14 peak samples; only post-peak repertoires were characterized.

Profiled with immunoSEQ multiplex PCR; TCRdb holds only in-frame clones, not every one. Seen here are approximately 180,000 clones, 75% to 90% observed once, and the top ten hold 3.5% to 5.5%. This rearrangement joins TRBV5-1 to TRBJ1-1, with D hard to call. This clonotype originated in an adult who received the MenACWY meningococcal vaccine as a control. The material was peripheral blood, obtained 28 days after the second dose of the MenACWY control vaccine. Here the CDR3 DNA reads TGCGCCAGCAGCTTGGAATTGGGCAACACTGAAGCTTTCTTT. Amino acid sequence: CASSLELGNTEAFF.